Presented here are 8 T cell receptor beta chains from one specimen sequenced in a study of blood T cell repertoires in COVID-19. Profiling relied on immunoSEQ multiplex PCR, and the TCRdb table lists in-frame clones only, not all of them. This sample carries roughly 150,000 clones, approximately 90% of them seen once, and the ten largest clones take roughly 15%. Material for sequencing was peripheral blood. These receptor sequences come from a woman between 35 and 50 years old with acute or convalescent COVID-19.

CDR3 nucleotide sequence: TGTGCCACCAGTGACCCAGGGACAGGGAACACCGGGGAGCTGTTTTTT. It is translated as CATSDPGTGNTGELFF. The chain links TRBV24-1 to TRBJ2-2; the match to TRBD1 covers 8 bases. CDR1 and CDR2 (germline): KGHDR, SFDVKD. This CDR3 region has 16 residues. J lost 1 base, V lost 4 bases, and 4 bases had no gene match.

V usage is TRBV2 and J usage is TRBJ1-1; 7 positions match TRBD1. This CDR3 is 15 amino acids long. Trimming removed 6 bases from V and 4 bases from J; junction bases left unmatched: 11. Germline V gives CDR1 SNHLY, CDR2 FYNNEI. In DNA, the CDR3 is TGTGCCAGCAGCGGATCCTCGACAGGGATCACTGAAGCTTTCTTT. Its translation is CASSGSSTGITEAFF.

This chain connects TRBV11-2 to TRBJ1-6; possibly TRBD1 for D (5 bases). V gave up 4 bases and J gave up 5 bases, with 12 bases separating them. Per the germline V gene, CDR1 is SGHAT and CDR2 is FQNNGV. The CDR3 extends over 15 amino acids. CDR3 residues: CASSYRGADNSPLHF. As DNA, the CDR3 is TGTGCCAGCAGCTACCGCGGGGCAGATAATTCACCCCTCCACTTT.

The chain has TRBV7-9 and TRBJ2-1, with TRBD2 identical over 10 bases. The germline gives CDR1 SEHNR, CDR2 FQNEAQ (reference sequence). The trim removed 4 bases at V and 4 bases at J, leaving 4 bases unmatched. The CDR3 is made up of 15 amino acids. The CDR3 spells CASSYSGGPYNEQFF. The DNA for the CDR3 is TGTGCCAGCAGCTATAGCGGGGGGCCTTACAATGAGCAGTTCTTC.

The V gene is TRBV6-5, the J gene TRBJ1-1; possible D gene TRBD1, 5 bases. The length of the CDR3 is 13 residues. With 3 bases removed from V and 6 bases from J, the gap between germline ends came to 11 bases. The germline CDR1 and CDR2 sequences are MNHEY and SVGAGI. The CDR3 nucleotides are TGTGCCAGCAGTTATACAGGTGTTGCTGAAGCTTTCTTT. This sequence encodes CASSYTGVAEAFF.

This chain uses TRBV19 with TRBJ1-2, with 9 bases that match TRBD1. V lost 6 bases, J lost 8 bases, and 7 bases stayed unmatched. This CDR3 region has 13 residues. Germline V gene sequence: CDR1 LNHDA, CDR2 SQIVND (reference sequence). The CDR3 DNA reads as TGTGCCAGTAGAAAACAGGGGGCGCGGGGCTACACCTTC. Translation gives CASRKQGARGYTF.

The chain combines TRBV11-3 with TRBJ2-7; 8 bases line up with TRBD1. Germline V gene sequence: CDR1 SGHNT, CDR2 YENEEA. The junction had 6 bases not matched to a gene; V was cut back by 5 bases and J by 6 bases. This CDR3 comprises 13 residues. The CDR3 sequence: CASSPTGASEQYF. CDR3 in DNA: TGTGCCAGCAGCCCGACAGGGGCGAGCGAGCAGTACTTC.

In its sample, this clone was seen once. The chain uses TRBV7-3 and TRBJ1-1, with D tentatively TRBD1 (6 bases). The ends were cut back, 5 bases at V and 5 bases at J, with 18 bases in the middle. CDR3 length: 15 amino acids. CDR1 is SGHTA and CDR2 is FQGTGA in the germline V gene. The CDR3 DNA reads TGTGCCAGCAGCCCCCGGGACACTCTGCGTACTGAAGCTTTCTTT. Residues: CASSPRDTLRTEAFF.